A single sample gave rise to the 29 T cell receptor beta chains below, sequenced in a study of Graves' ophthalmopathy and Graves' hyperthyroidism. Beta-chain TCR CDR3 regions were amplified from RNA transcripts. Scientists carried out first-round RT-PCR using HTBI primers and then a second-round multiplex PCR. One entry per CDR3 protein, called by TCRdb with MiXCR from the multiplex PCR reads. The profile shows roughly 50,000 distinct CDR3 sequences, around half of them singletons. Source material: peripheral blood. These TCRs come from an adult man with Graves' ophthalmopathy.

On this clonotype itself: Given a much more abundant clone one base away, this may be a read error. The CDR3 region is CARDIGDTEAFF. DNA for the CDR3: TGTGCCCGGGACATAGGGGACACTGAAGCTTTCTTT. This chain links TRBV30 with TRBJ1-1; D may be TRBD1 (6 bases). V gave up 8 bases and J gave up 3 bases, with 13 bases separating them. CDR1 is GTSNPN, CDR2 SVGIG, per germline (reference sequence). There are 12 residues in the CDR3.

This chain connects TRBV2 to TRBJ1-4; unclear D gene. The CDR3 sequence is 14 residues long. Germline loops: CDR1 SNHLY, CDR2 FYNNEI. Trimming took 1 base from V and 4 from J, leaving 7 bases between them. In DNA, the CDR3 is TGTGCCAGCAGTGAAGGGGCCGGTAATGAAAAACTGTTTTTT. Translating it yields CASSEGAGNEKLFF.

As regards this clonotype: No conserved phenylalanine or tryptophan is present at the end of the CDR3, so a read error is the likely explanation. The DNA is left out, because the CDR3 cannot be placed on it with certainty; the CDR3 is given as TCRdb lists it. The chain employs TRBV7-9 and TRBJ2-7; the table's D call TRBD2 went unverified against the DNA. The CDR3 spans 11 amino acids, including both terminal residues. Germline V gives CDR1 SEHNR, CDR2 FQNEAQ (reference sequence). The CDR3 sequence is CASNFGLAGNT.

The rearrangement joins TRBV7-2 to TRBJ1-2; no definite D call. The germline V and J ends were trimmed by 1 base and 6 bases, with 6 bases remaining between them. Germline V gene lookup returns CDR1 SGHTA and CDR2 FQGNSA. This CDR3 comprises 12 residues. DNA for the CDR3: TGTGCCAGCAGCTTAGTTTCAGATGGCTACACCTTC. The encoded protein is CASSLVSDGYTF.

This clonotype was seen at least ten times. The CDR3 DNA reads as TGCAGCGGGGGGCACAGGGGGGCCGGGGAGCTGTTTTTT. Amino acids: CSGGHRGAGELFF. The chain couples TRBV29-1 to TRBJ2-2; 8 nucleotides align to TRBD1. Germline V gene sequence: CDR1 SQVTM, CDR2 ANQGSEA. CDR3 size: 13 residues. Unmatched junction bases numbered 7, after V lost 7 bases and J lost 6 bases.

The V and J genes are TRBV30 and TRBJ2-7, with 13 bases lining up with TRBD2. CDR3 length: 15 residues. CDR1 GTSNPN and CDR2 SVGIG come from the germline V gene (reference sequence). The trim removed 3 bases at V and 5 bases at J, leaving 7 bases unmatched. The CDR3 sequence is CAWRAGLAGVDEQYF. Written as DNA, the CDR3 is TGTGCCTGGAGAGCTGGACTAGCGGGAGTCGACGAGCAGTACTTC.

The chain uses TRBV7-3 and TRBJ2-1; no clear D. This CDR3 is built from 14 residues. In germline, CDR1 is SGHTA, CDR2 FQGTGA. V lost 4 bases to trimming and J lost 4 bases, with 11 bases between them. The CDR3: CASSSLGGYNEQFF. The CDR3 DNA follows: TGTGCCAGCAGCTCCCTCGGTGGTTACAATGAGCAGTTCTTC.

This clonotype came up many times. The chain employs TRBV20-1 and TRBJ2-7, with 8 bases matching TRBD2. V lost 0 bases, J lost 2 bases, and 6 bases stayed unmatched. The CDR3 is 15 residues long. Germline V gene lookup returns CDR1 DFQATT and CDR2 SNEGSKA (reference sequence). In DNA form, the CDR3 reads TGCAGTGCTAGAGATTCGGAGCGGGAGACCTACGAGCAGTACTTC. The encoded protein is CSARDSERETYEQYF.

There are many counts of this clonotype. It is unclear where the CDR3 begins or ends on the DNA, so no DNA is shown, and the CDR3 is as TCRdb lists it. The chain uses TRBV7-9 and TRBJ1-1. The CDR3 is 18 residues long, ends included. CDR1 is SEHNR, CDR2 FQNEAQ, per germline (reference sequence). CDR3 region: CASSFYICSARVNTEAFF.

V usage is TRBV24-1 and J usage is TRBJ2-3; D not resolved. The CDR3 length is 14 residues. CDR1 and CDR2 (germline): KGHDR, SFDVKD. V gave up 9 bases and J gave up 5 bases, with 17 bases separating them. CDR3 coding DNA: TGTGCCACCGGGGATGCTCGCCACCTAGATACGCAGTATTTT. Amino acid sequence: CATGDARHLDTQYF.

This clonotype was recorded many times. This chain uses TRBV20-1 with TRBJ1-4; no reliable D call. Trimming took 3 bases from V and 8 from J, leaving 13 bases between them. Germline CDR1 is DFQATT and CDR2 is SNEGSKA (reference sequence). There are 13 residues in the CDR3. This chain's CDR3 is CSASSGREEKLFF. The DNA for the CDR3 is TGCAGTGCTAGCTCTGGGCGGGAGGAAAAACTGTTTTTT.

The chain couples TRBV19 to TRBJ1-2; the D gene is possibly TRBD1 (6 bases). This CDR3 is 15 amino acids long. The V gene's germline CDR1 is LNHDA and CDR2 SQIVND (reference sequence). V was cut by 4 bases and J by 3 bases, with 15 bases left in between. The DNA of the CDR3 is TGTGCCAGTAGTACTTCCCGACAGGATGACTATGGCTACACCTTC. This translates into CASSTSRQDDYGYTF.

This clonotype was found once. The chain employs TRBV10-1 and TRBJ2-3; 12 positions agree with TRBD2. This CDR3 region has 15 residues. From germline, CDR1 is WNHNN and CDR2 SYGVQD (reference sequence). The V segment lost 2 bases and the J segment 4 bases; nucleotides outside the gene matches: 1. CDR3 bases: TGCGCCAGCAGTGAGGGACTAGCGGGATCAGATACGCAGTATTTT. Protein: CASSEGLAGSDTQYF.

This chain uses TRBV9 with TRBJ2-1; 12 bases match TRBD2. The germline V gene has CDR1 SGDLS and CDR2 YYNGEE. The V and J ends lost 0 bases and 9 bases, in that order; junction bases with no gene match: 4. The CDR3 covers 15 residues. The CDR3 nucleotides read TGTGCCAGCAGCGTAGAAACTAGCGGGGGGCTTGAGCAGTTCTTC. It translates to CASSVETSGGLEQFF.

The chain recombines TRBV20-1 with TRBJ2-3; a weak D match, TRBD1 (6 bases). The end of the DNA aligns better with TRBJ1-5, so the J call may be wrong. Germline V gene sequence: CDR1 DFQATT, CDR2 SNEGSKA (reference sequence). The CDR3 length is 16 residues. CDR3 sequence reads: CSARVEGSGGADTQHF. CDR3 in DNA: TGCAGTGCTAGAGTAGAAGGTAGCGGGGGGGCAGATACGCAGCATTTT.

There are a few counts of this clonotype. CDR3 protein: CASSLAGRNYGYTF. The CDR3 coding sequence is TGTGCCAGCAGCTTAGCGGGGAGGAACTATGGCTACACCTTC. This chain uses TRBV7-9 with TRBJ1-2; D uncertain. Germline V gene data show CDR1 as SEHNR and CDR2 as FQNEAQ (reference sequence). The CDR3 has 14 residues. Trimming removed 0 bases from V and 2 bases from J, with 7 bases in between.

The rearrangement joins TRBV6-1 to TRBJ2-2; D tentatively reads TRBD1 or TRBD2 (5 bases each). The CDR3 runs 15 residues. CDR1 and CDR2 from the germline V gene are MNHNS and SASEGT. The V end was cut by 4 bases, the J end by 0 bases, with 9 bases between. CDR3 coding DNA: TGTGCCAGCAGTGGAGGGACGACGAACACCGGGGAGCTGTTTTTT. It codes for CASSGGTTNTGELFF.

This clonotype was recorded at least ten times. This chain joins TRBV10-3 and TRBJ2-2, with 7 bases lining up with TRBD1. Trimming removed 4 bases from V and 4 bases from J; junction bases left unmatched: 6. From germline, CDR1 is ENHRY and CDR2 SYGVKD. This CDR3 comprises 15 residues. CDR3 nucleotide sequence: TGTGCCATCAGTGCAACAGGGGTGGGCACCGGGGAGCTGTTTTTT. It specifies CAISATGVGTGELFF.

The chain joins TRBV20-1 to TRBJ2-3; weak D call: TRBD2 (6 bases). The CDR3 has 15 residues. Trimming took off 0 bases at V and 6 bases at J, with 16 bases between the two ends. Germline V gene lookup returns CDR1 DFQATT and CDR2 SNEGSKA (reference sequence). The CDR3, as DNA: TGCAGTGCTAGAGATGGGAGCGGGTTGACGGATACGCAGTATTTT. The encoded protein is CSARDGSGLTDTQYF.

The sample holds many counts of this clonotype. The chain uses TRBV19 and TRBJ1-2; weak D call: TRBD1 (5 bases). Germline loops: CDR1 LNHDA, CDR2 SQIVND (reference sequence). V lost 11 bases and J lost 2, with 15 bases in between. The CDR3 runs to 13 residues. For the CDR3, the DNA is TGTGCCGCCTGGGACCGCCGCAACTATGGCTACACCTTC. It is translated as CAAWDRRNYGYTF.

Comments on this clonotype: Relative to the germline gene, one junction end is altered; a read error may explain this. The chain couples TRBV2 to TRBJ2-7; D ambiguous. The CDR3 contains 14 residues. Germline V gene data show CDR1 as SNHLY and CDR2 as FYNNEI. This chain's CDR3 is CASGEEFPPLKQYF. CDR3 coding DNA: TGTGCCAGCGGTGAAGAGTTCCCCCCCTTAAAGCAGTACTTC.

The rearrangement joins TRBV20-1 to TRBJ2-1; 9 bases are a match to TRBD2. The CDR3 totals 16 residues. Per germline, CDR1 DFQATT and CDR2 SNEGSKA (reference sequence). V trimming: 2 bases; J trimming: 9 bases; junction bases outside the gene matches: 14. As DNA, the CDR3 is TGCAGTGCTAGAACTAGCGGGTGGTCGTTCCACAGTGAGCAGTTCTTC. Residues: CSARTSGWSFHSEQFF.

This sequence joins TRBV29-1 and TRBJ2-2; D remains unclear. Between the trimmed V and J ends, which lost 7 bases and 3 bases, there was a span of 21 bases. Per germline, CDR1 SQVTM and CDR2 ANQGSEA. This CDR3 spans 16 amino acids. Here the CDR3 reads CSAQGLASSYTGELFF. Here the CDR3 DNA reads TGCAGCGCCCAAGGTTTGGCCAGCTCTTACACCGGGGAGCTGTTTTTT.

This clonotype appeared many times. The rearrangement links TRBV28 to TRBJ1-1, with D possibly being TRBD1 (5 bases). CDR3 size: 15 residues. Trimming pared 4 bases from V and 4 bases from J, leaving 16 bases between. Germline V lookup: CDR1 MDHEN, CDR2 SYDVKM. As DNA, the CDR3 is TGTGCCAGCAGTTGGGGGGGGGAGGCCGCCACTGAAGCTTTCTTT. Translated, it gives CASSWGGEAATEAFF.

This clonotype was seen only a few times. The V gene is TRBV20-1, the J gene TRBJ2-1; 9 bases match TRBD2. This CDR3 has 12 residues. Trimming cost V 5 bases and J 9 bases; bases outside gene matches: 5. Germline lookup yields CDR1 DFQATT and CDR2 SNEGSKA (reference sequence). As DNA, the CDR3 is TGCAGTGCTTTGGAGCGGGAGGTTGAGCAGTTCTTC. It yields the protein CSALEREVEQFF.

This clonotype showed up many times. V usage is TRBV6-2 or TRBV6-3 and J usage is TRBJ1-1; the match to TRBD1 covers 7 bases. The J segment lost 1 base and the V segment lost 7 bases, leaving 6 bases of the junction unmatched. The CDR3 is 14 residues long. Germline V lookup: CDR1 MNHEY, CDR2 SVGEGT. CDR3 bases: TGTGCCAGCAACACAGGGGCCTCGAACACTGAAGCTTTCTTT. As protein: CASNTGASNTEAFF.

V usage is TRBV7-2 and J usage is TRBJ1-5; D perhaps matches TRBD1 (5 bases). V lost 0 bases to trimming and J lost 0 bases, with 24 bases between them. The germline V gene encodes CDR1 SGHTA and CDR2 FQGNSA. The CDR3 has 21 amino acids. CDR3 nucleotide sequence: TGTGCCAGCAGCTTAGCGGCGACTCGACATGGAACAGGATATAGCAATCAGCCCCAGCATTTT. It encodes CASSLAATRHGTGYSNQPQHF.

Written as DNA, the CDR3 is TGTGCCAGCAGTCTAGCGGGGGGGACTGGAGGCACAGATACGCAGTATTTT. It translates to CASSLAGGTGGTDTQYF. The rearrangement links TRBV13 to TRBJ2-3, with 12 bases aligning to TRBD2. The germline V gene has CDR1 PRHDT and CDR2 FYEKMQ (reference sequence). With 6 bases clipped from V and 1 base from J, the junction kept 8 bases outside the gene matches. The CDR3 contains 17 residues. Variable domain in full (rest from reference TRBV13 and TRBJ2-3): AAGVIQSPRHLIKEKRETATLKCYPIPRHDTVYWYQQGPGQDPQFLISFYEKMQSDKGSIPDRFSAQQFSDYHSELNMSSLELGDSALYFCASSLAGGTGGTDTQYFGPGTRLTVL.

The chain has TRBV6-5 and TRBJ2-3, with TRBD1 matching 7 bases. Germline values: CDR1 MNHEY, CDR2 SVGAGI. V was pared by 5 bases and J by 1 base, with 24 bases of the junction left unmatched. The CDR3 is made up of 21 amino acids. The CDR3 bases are TGTGCCAGCAGTCAAATACTACCCAGGGGGTTCGAGCTGAGGCGCACAGATACGCAGTATTTT. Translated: CASSQILPRGFELRRTDTQYF.